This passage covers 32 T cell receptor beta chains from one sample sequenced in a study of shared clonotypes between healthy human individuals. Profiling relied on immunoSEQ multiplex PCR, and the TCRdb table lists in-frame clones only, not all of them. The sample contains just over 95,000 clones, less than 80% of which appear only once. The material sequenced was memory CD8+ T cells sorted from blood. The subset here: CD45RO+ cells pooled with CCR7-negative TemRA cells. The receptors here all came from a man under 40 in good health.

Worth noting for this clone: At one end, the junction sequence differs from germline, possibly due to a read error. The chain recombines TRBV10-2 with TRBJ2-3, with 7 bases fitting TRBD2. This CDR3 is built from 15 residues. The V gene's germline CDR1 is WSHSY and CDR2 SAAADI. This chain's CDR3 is CASSSGLAVTDTQYF. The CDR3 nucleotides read TGTGCCAGCAGTTCGGGCCTAGCGGTTACAGATACGCAGTATTTT.

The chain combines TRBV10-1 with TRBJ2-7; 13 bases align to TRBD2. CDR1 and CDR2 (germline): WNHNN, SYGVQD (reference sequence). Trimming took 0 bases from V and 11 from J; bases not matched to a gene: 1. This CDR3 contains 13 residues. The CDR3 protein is CASSESTSGRKYF. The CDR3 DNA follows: TGCGCCAGCAGTGAGTCGACTAGCGGGAGGAAGTACTTC.

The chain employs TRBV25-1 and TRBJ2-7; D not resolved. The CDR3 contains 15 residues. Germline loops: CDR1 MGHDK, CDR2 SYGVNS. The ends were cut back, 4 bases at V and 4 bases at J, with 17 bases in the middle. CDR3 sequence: CASSGFSGRNYEQYF. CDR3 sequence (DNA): TGTGCCAGCAGTGGTTTTTCCGGGCGAAATTACGAGCAGTACTTC.

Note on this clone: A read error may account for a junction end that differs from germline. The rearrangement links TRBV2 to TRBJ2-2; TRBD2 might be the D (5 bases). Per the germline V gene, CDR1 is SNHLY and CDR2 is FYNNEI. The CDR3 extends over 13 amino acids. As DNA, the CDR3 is TGTGCCAGCAGTGGTGAGAATAACCGGGGAGCTGTTTTT. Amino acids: CASSGENNRGAVF.

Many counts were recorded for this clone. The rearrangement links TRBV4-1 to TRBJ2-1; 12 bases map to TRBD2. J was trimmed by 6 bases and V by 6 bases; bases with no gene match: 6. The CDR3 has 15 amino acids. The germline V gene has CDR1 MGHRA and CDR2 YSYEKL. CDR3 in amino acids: CASSLTSGSGNEQFF. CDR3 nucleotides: TGCGCCAGCAGTTTGACTAGCGGGAGTGGCAATGAGCAGTTCTTC.

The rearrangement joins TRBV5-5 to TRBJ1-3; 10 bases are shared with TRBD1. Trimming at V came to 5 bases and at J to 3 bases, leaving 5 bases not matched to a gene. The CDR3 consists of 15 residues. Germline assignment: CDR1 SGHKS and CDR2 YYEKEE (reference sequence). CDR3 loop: CASSPGTGVGNTIYF. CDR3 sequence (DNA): TGTGCCAGCAGTCCCGGGACAGGGGTTGGAAACACCATATATTTT.

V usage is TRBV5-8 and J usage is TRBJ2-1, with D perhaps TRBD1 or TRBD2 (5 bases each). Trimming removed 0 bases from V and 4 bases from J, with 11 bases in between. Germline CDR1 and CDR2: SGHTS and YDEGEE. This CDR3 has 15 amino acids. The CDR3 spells CASSLGTGAYNEQFF. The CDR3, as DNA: TGTGCCAGCAGCTTGGGAACCGGGGCATACAATGAGCAGTTCTTC. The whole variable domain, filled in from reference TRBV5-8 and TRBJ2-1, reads EAGVTQSPTHLIKTRGQQATLRCSPISGHTSVYWYQQALGLGLQFLLWYDEGEERNRGNFPPRFSGRQFPNYSSELNVNALELEDSALYLCASSLGTGAYNEQFFGPGTRLTVL.

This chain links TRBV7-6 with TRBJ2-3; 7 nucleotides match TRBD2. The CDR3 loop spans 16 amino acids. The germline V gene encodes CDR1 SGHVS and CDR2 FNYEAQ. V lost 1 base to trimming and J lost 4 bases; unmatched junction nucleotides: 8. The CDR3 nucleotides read TGTGCCAGCAGCTTAGAGAGGACTAGTTTTCCAGATACGCAGTATTTT. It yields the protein CASSLERTSFPDTQYF.

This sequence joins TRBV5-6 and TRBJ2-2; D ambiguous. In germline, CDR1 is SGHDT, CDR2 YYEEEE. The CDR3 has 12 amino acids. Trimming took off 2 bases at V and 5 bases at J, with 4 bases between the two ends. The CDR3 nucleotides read TGTGCCAGCAGCTTAATGACCGGGGAGCTGTTTTTT. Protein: CASSLMTGELFF. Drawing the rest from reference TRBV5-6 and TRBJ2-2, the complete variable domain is DAGVTQSPTHLIKTRGQQVTLRCSPKSGHDTVSWYQQALGQGPQFIFQYYEEEERQRGNFPDRFSGHQFPNYSSELNVNALLLGDSALYLCASSLMTGELFFGEGSRLTVL.

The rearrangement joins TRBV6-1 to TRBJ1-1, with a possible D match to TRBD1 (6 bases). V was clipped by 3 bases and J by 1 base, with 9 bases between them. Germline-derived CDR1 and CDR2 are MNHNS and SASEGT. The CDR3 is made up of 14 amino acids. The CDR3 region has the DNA TGTGCCAGCAGTGATTGGGGGCAGAACACTGAAGCTTTCTTT. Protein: CASSDWGQNTEAFF.

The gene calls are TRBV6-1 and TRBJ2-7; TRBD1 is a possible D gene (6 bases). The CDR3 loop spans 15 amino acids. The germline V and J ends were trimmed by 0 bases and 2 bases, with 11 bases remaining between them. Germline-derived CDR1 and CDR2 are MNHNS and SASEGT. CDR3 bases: TGTGCCAGCAGTGAAGCGCTGCAGGGGACCTACGAGCAGTACTTC. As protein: CASSEALQGTYEQYF.

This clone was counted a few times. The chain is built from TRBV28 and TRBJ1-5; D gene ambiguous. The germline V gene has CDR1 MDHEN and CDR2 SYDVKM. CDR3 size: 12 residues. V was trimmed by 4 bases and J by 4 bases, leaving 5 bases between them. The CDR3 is CASSWLNQPQHF. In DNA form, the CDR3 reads TGTGCCAGCAGTTGGCTAAATCAGCCCCAGCATTTT.

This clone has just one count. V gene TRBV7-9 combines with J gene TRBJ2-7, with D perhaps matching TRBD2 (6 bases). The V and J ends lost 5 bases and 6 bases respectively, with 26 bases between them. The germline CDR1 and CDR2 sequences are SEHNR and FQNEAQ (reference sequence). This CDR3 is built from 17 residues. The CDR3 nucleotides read TGTGCCAGCAGCCCAAGGGACGGAGGGGCACGGCCCGCCGAGCAGTACTTC. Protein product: CASSPRDGGARPAEQYF.

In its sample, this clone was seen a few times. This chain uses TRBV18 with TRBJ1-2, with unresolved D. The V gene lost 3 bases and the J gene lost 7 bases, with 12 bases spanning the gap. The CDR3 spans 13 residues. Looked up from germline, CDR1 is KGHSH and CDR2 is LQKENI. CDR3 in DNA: TGTGCCAGCTCACCCCGGATGATTCCTGGCTACACCTTC. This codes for CASSPRMIPGYTF.

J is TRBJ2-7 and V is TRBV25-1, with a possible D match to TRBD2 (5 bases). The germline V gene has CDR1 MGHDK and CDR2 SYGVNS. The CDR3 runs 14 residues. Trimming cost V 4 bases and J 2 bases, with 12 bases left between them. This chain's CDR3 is CASSGAGTPYEQYF. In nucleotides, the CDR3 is TGTGCCAGCAGTGGGGCGGGTACCCCCTACGAGCAGTACTTC.

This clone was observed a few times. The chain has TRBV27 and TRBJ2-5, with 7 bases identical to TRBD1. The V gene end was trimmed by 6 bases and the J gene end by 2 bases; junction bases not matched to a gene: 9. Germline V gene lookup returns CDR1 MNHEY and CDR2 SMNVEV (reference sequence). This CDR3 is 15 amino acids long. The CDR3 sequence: CASRPLGGSQETQYF. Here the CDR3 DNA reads TGTGCCAGCAGGCCCTTAGGGGGCTCGCAAGAGACCCAGTACTTC.

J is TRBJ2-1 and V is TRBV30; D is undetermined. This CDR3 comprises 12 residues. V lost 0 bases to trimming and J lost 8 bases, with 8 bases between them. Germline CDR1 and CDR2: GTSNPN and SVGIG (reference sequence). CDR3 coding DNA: TGTGCCTGGAGTGTATTAGGCCATGAGCAGTTCTTC. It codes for CAWSVLGHEQFF.

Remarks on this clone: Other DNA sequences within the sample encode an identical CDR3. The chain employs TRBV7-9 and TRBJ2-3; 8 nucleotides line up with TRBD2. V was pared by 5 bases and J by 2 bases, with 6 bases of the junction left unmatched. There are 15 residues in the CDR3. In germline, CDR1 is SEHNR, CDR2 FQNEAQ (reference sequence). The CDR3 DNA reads TGTGCCAGCAGCCCATTAGCGGGAAACACAGATACGCAGTATTTT. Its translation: CASSPLAGNTDTQYF.

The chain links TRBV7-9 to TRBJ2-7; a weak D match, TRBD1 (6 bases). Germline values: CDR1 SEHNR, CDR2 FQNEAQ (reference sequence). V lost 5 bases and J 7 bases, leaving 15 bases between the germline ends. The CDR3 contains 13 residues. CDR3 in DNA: TGTGCCAGCAGCGAGACAGGCTTTTGGGAGCAGTACTTC. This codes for CASSETGFWEQYF.

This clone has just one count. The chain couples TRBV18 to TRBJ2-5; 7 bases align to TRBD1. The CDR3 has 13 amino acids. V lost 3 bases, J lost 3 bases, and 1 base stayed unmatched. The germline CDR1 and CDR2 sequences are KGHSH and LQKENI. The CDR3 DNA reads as TGTGCCAGCTCACCTGGGACAGAAGAGACCCAGTACTTC. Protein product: CASSPGTEETQYF.

As DNA, the CDR3 is TGTGCCAGCAGCTTGACCCCGATCTCCGAACGACAAGAGACCCAGTACTTC. This gives the protein CASSLTPISERQETQYF. The chain has TRBV7-9 and TRBJ2-5, with D hard to call. Germline CDR1 and CDR2: SEHNR and FQNEAQ (reference sequence). Trimming took 3 bases from V and 2 from J, leaving 19 bases between them. The CDR3 sequence is 17 residues long.

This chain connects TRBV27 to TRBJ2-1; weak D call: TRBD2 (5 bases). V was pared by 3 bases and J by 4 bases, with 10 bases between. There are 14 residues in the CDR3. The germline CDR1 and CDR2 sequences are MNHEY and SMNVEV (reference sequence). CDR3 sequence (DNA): TGTGCCAGCAGTTTGTTTAGCGCATACAATGAGCAGTTCTTC. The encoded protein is CASSLFSAYNEQFF.

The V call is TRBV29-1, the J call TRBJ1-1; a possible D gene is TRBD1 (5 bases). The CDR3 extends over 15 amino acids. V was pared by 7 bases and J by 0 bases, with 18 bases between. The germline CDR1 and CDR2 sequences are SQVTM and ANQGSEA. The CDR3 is CSAAPGWGMNTEAFF. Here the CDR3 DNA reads TGCAGCGCCGCACCAGGGTGGGGGATGAACACTGAAGCTTTCTTT.

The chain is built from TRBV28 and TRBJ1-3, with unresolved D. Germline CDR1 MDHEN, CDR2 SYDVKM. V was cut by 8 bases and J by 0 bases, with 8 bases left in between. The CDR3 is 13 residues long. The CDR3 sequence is CASRRNSGNTIYF. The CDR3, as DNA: TGTGCCAGCCGACGGAACTCTGGAAACACCATATATTTT. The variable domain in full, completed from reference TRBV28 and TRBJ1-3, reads DVKVTQSSRYLVKRTGEKVFLECVQDMDHENMFWYRQDPGLGLRLIYFSYDVKMKEKGDIPEGYSVSREKKERFSLILESASTNQTSMYLCASRRNSGNTIYFGEGSWLTVV.

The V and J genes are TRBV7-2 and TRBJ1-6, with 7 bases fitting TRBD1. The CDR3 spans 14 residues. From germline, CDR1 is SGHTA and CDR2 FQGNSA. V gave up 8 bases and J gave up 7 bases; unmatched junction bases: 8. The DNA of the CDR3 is TGTGCCAGCCAGACCGGGACAGTGAATTCACCCCTCCACTTT. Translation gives CASQTGTVNSPLHF.

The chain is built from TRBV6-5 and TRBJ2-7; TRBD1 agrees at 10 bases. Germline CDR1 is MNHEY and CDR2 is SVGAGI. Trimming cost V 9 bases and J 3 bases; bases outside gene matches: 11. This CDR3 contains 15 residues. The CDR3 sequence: CASYGTGTGDYEQYF. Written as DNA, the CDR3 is TGTGCCAGTTATGGTACCGGGACAGGGGACTACGAGCAGTACTTC.

In DNA form, the CDR3 reads TGTGCCAGCTCACCCGTGCGGGAGGGCCGCGGTTACGAGCAGTACTTC. Residues: CASSPVREGRGYEQYF. This chain joins TRBV18 and TRBJ2-7; 9 bases fit TRBD2. Germline CDR1 KGHSH, CDR2 LQKENI. This CDR3 contains 16 residues. With 3 bases clipped from V and 4 bases from J, the junction kept 10 bases outside the gene matches.

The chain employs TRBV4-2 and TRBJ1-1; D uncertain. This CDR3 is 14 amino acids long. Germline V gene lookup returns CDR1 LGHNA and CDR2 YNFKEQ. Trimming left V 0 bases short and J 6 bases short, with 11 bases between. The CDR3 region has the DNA TGTGCCAGCAGCCAAGAGGGGAATTATGCTGAAGCTTTCTTT. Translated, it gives CASSQEGNYAEAFF.

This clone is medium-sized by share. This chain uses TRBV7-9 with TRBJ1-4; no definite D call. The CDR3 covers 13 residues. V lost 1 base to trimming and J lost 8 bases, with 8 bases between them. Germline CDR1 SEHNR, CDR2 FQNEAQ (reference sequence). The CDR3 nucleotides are TGTGCCAGCAGCTTAGGGGCGGGGGAAAAACTGTTTTTT. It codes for CASSLGAGEKLFF.

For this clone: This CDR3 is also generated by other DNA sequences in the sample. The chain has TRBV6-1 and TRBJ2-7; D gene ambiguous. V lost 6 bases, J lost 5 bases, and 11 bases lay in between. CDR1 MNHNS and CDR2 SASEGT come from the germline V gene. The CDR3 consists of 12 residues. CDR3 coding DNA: TGTGCCAGCAGCCCAGGTCCCCACGAGCAGTACTTC. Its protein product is CASSPGPHEQYF.

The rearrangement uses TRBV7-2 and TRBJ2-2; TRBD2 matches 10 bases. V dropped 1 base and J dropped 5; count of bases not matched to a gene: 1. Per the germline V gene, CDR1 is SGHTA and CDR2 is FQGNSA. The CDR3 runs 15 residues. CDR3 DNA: TGTGCCAGCAGCTTAGAACTAGCGGGAACCGGGGAGCTGTTTTTT. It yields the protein CASSLELAGTGELFF.

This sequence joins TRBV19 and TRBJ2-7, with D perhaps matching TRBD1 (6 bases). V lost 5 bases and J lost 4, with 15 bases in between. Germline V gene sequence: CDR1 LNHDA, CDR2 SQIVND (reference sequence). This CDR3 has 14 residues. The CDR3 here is CASSVGQGSYEQYF. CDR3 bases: TGTGCCAGTAGTGTCGGGCAGGGGTCATACGAGCAGTACTTC.